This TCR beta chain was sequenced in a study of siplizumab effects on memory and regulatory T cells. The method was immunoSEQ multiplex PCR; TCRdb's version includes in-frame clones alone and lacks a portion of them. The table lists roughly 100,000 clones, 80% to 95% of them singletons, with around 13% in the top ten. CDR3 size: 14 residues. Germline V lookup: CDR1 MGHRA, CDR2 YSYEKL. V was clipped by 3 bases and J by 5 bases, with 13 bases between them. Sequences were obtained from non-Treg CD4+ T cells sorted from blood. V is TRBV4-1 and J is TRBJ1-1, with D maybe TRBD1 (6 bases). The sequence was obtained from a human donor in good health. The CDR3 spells CASSHDRRVTEAFF. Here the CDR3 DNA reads TGCGCCAGCAGCCATGACAGGAGGGTGACTGAAGCTTTCTTT.